A selection of T cell receptor beta chains follows, all from one sample in a study of identical twins. TCRdb itself ran the 5' RACE reads through MiXCR, one entry per CDR3 protein. The sample holds around 280,000 distinct CDR3 sequences, more than 6.5% seen once. The data were also submitted as part of a second study, on yellow fever vaccine responses in identical twins.

The sequenced sample consisted of memory (CD45RO+) T cells sorted from blood. These receptors came from a woman aged 18-35 years in good health. Both conserved end residues are part of each CDR3. The order of the fields is D gene, clone size, V gene, J gene, CDR3 DNA, CDR3 protein. A D gene is named only where the DNA matches it firmly. Clone size, where shown, is once, few, many, or a class for clones that have expanded.

-	-	TRBV15	TRBJ2-3	TGTGCCACCAGCAGAGATCTGGGCTCCACAACAGATACGCAGTATTTT	CATSRDLGSTTDTQYF
TRBD2	few	TRBV6-2/TRBV6-3	TRBJ2-3	TGTGCCAGCAGTTCGCCCCGGACTAGCGGGGGGAAAGCAGATACGCAGTATTTT	CASSSPRTSGGKADTQYF
TRBD2	many	TRBV29-1	TRBJ2-2	TGCAGCGTTGACCCGGGAGGGGTCGGGGAGCTGTTTTTT	CSVDPGGVGELFF
TRBD2	few	TRBV28	TRBJ2-5	TGTGCCAGCAGTTTATTGCGGGAGGGACAAGAGACCCAGTACTTC	CASSLLREGQETQYF
-	-	TRBV27	TRBJ1-3	TGTGCCAGCAGTTTACGGGTGGGACCTGGAAACACCATATATTTT	CASSLRVGPGNTIYF
TRBD1	-	TRBV5-1	TRBJ1-2	TGCGCCAGCAGCTTGCTCGGGACAGGGGATATTAACTATGGCTACACCTTC	CASSLLGTGDINYGYTF
TRBD2	-	TRBV11-1	TRBJ2-2	TGTGCCAGCAGCGACCGCTCCGGGACTAGCGGGGAGAACACCGGGGAGCTGTTTTTT	CASSDRSGTSGENTGELFF
TRBD2	many	TRBV12-3/TRBV12-4	TRBJ2-1	TGTGCCAGCAGTTCGGCGGGAGGGCCAAGCCATGAGCAGTTCTTC	CASSSAGGPSHEQFF
-	few	TRBV14	TRBJ2-2	TGTGCCAGCAGCCAAAGGACGGGGTACACCGGGGAGCTGTTTTTT	CASSQRTGYTGELFF
-	many	TRBV7-9	TRBJ2-5	TGTGCCAGCAGCTTCCAGGACAGTAACCAGTACTTC	CASSFQDSNQYF
-	few	TRBV28	TRBJ2-3	TGTGCCAGCAGTTTATCGGACTCTTTCCCTCACACAGATACGCAGTATTTT	CASSLSDSFPHTDTQYF
-	few	TRBV27	TRBJ2-3	TGTGCCAGCAGAATCGGGACAACCCGGACAGATACGCAGTATTTT	CASRIGTTRTDTQYF
-	-	TRBV4-1	TRBJ2-3	TGCGCCAGCAGCCGAAATGTAGGGGCGGATACGCAGTATTTT	CASSRNVGADTQYF
TRBD1	-	TRBV6-1	TRBJ2-1	TGTGCCAGCAGAGCCGGGACAGGGGGCCTCAATGAGCAGTTCTTC	CASRAGTGGLNEQFF
-	many	TRBV4-2	TRBJ1-5	TGTGCCAGCAGCCAAGGACAGTTGGACCAGCCCCAGCATTTT	CASSQGQLDQPQHF
TRBD2	few	TRBV6-4	TRBJ2-1	TGTGCCAGCAGTGAACTAGCGGGAGCCTACAATGAGCAGTTCTTC	CASSELAGAYNEQFF
TRBD2	few	TRBV5-1	TRBJ2-5	TGCGCCAGCAGCTCGGGACTAGCAGAGACCCAGTACTTC	CASSSGLAETQYF
TRBD1	-	TRBV2	TRBJ2-5	TGTGCCAGCAGGGGGACAGGAAGATTCGAGACCCAGTACTTC	CASRGTGRFETQYF
-	few	TRBV20-1	TRBJ1-5	TGCAGTGCTGGGAATAGAGCTAGCAATCAGCCCCAGCATTTT	CSAGNRASNQPQHF
-	few	TRBV5-5	TRBJ2-7	TGTGCCAGCAGCGTATCATTAGCGGATACCTACGAGCAGTACTTC	CASSVSLADTYEQYF
TRBD1	many	TRBV5-1	TRBJ2-2	TGCGCCAGCAGTCGGGACAGGGAAATCGGGGAGCTGTTTTTT	CASSRDREIGELFF
TRBD2	few	TRBV7-2	TRBJ2-3	TGTGCCAGCAGCTTACTAGCGGGGGGGGAGGGTACGCAGTATTTT	CASSLLAGGEGTQYF
TRBD2	few	TRBV7-7	TRBJ2-1	TGTGCCAGCAGCCAACTCGGGCTAGCGGACAATGAGCAGTTCTTC	CASSQLGLADNEQFF
-	-	TRBV6-1	TRBJ2-1	TGTGCCAGCAGTGAAAAGTCGGAGGGCAATGAGCAGTTCTTC	CASSEKSEGNEQFF